The 14 T cell receptor beta chains below all came from one sample that was sequenced in a study of beta chain features in type 1 diabetes. TCRB transcripts that were expressed got sequenced, as all of the isolated RNA had been reverse transcribed. The assay was immunoSEQ multiplex PCR, and TCRdb's table has in-frame clones only and misses some. The sample comprises approximately 200,000 clones, over 9.5% of which are singletons, and less than 0.035% rests with the top ten. Sequencing input: naive CD4+ T cells from blood. The receptors originated from a woman between 18 and 30 years old in good health.

This clone was observed at least ten times. The J gene is TRBJ2-3, the V gene TRBV4-2, with TRBD2 identical over 13 bases. Germline CDR1 is LGHNA and CDR2 is YNFKEQ. Unmatched junction bases numbered 2, after V lost 2 bases and J lost 0 bases. The CDR3 is 17 amino acids. For the CDR3, the DNA is TGTGCCAGCAGCCAACGACTAGCGGGGGGTAGCACAGATACGCAGTATTTT. It is translated as CASSQRLAGGSTDTQYF.

The genes are TRBV30 and TRBJ1-1; D is unresolved. From germline, CDR1 is GTSNPN and CDR2 SVGIG (reference sequence). The CDR3 spans 15 residues. Trimming stripped 4 bases from V and 4 bases from J, with 19 bases between. The CDR3, as DNA: TGTGCCTGGAAGGCCCCCCCAGGAGGGATCACTGAAGCTTTCTTT. Its translation is CAWKAPPGGITEAFF.

This clone was counted between two and nine times. This chain links TRBV7-8 with TRBJ2-3; D gene uncertain. V dropped 8 bases and J dropped 5 bases, with 11 bases sitting between them. Germline loops: CDR1 SGHVS, CDR2 FQNEAQ. The CDR3 runs 12 residues. Written as DNA, the CDR3 is TGTGCCAGCTTCCATTCAGGAGATACGCAGTATTTT. Translating gives CASFHSGDTQYF. The entire variable domain, with the rest obtained from reference TRBV7-8 and TRBJ2-3, is as follows: GAGVSQSPRYKVAKRGQDVALRCDPISGHVSLFWYQQALGQGPEFLTYFQNEAQLDKSGLPSDRFFAERPEGSVSTLKIQRTQQEDSAVYLCASFHSGDTQYFGPGTRLTVL.

This clone was found a few times. The gene calls are TRBV5-1 and TRBJ2-3; D is possibly TRBD2 (6 bases). The germline V gene has CDR1 SGHRS and CDR2 YFSETQ. Trimming left V 0 bases short and J 5 bases short, with 10 bases between. The CDR3 is 14 amino acids. CDR3 sequence: CASSLARAGDTQYF. The CDR3, as DNA: TGCGCCAGCAGCTTGGCCCGAGCGGGAGATACGCAGTATTTT.

This clone has only a few counts. V and J are TRBV4-1 and TRBJ1-1, with 7 bases identical to TRBD1. CDR3 length: 15 residues. The J segment lost 0 bases and the V segment lost 5 bases, leaving 6 bases of the junction unmatched. The germline V gene encodes CDR1 MGHRA and CDR2 YSYEKL. CDR3 DNA sequence: TGCGCCAGCAGCAGTAGGGACAGCCTGAACACTGAAGCTTTCTTT. Amino acids: CASSSRDSLNTEAFF.

V usage is TRBV18 and J usage is TRBJ2-2, with D maybe TRBD2 (6 bases). CDR1 KGHSH and CDR2 LQKENI come from the germline V gene. V gave up 4 bases and J gave up 5 bases, with 17 bases separating them. CDR3 length: 16 residues. DNA for the CDR3: TGTGCCAGCTCACAGATCCCGGGAGTCGGAACCGGGGAGCTGTTTTTT. Translating gives CASSQIPGVGTGELFF.

V and J are TRBV6-1 and TRBJ2-3; no clear D gene. Looked up from germline, CDR1 is MNHNS and CDR2 is SASEGT. The CDR3 spans 13 residues. V dropped 0 bases and J dropped 6 bases, with 7 bases sitting between them. For the CDR3, the DNA is TGTGCCAGCAGTGAAGCGCGAGTGGATACGCAGTATTTT. It translates to CASSEARVDTQYF.

A few counts support this clone. The CDR3 DNA is TGTGCCTGTATACGTAGGGGGGGGGCGCGGAGCACTGAAGCTTTCTTT. This translates into CACIRRGGARSTEAFF. V is TRBV30 and J is TRBJ1-1, with D possibly matching TRBD1 (6 bases). Germline values: CDR1 GTSNPN, CDR2 SVGIG (reference sequence). V lost 6 bases, J lost 4 bases, and 24 bases lay in between. The length of the CDR3 is 16 residues.

This clone was seen more than once but under ten times. The J gene is TRBJ2-7, the V gene TRBV30; 10 nucleotides align to TRBD2. The J segment lost 4 bases and the V segment lost 0 bases, leaving 3 bases of the junction unmatched. Germline V lookup: CDR1 GTSNPN, CDR2 SVGIG (reference sequence). The CDR3 is 14 amino acids. CDR3 region: CAWSVGTSVYEQYF. DNA of the CDR3: TGTGCCTGGAGTGTTGGGACTAGCGTGTACGAGCAGTACTTC.

This clone was detected only a few times. This chain connects TRBV30 to TRBJ2-3; a possible D gene is TRBD2 (7 bases). V was shortened by 5 bases and J by 5 bases, with 20 bases between the two germline ends. This CDR3 is built from 15 residues. CDR1 GTSNPN and CDR2 SVGIG come from the germline V gene (reference sequence). The CDR3 coding sequence is TGTGCCTGGGAACCGTGGGGGGGCGTGAAAGATACGCAGTATTTT. This translates into CAWEPWGGVKDTQYF. The full variable domain, rest sourced from reference TRBV30 and TRBJ2-3, is SQTIHQWPATLVQPVGSPLSLECTVEGTSNPNLYWYRQAAGRGLQLLFYSVGIGQISSEVPQNLSASRPQDRQFILSSKKLLLSDSGFYLCAWEPWGGVKDTQYFGPGTRLTVL.

This chain uses TRBV7-2 with TRBJ1-1, with D possibly TRBD1 on 5 matching bases. V was shortened by 3 bases and J by 6 bases, with 17 bases between the two germline ends. CDR1 is SGHTA, CDR2 FQGNSA, per germline. This CDR3 is 15 amino acids long. CDR3 residues: CASSFSGGKRAEAFF. CDR3 bases: TGTGCCAGCAGCTTTAGCGGGGGTAAAAGGGCTGAAGCTTTCTTT.

This clone has a handful of counts. The gene calls are TRBV11-2 and TRBJ1-1, with D unclear. The germline gives CDR1 SGHAT, CDR2 FQNNGV. This CDR3 comprises 13 residues. V shed 6 bases and J shed 2 bases, with 10 bases lying between them. The CDR3 DNA reads TGTGCCAGCAGGCGGACGGGAAACACTGAAGCTTTCTTT. It translates to CASRRTGNTEAFF.

This clone was recorded many times. The J gene is TRBJ2-2, the V gene TRBV19; 8 nucleotides match TRBD2. Germline-derived CDR1 and CDR2 are LNHDA and SQIVND (reference sequence). Germline trimming cut 11 bases from V and 1 base from J; bases unmatched to any gene: 6. The CDR3 runs to 14 residues. DNA of the CDR3: TGTGCCTCCAAACTAGCGGTGAACACCGGGGAGCTGTTTTTT. Protein sequence: CASKLAVNTGELFF.

This chain uses TRBV15 with TRBJ2-3, with TRBD2 matching over 8 bases. The CDR3 runs to 15 residues. J lost 2 bases, V lost 4 bases, and 5 bases had no gene match. Germline V gene data show CDR1 as LNHNV and CDR2 as YYDKDF (reference sequence). The CDR3 protein is CATSTRTSHTDTQYF. The CDR3 bases are TGTGCCACCAGCACCAGGACTAGCCACACAGATACGCAGTATTTT.